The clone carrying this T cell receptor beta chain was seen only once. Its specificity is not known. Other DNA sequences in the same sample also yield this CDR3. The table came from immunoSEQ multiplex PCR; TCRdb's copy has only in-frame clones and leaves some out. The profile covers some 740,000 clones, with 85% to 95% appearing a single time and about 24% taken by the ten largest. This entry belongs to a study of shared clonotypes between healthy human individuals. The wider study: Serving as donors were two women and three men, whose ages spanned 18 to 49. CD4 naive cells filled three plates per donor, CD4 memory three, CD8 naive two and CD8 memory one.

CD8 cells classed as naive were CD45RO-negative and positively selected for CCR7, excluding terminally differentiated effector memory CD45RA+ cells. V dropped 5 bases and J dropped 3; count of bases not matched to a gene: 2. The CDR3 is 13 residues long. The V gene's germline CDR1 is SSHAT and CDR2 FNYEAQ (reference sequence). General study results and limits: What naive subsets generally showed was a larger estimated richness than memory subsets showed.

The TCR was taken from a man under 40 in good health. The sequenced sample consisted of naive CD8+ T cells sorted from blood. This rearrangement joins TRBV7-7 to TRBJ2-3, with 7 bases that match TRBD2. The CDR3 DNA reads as TGTGCCAGCAGCCGTAGCGGGACAGATACGCAGTATTTT. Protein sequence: CASSRSGTDTQYF.